The 32 T cell receptor beta chains given below trace back to one sample, sequenced in a study of T cell responses to AZD1222 COVID-19 vaccine. Generated by immunoSEQ multiplex PCR, the TCRdb table keeps only in-frame clones and is missing some. The sample lists 95,000 or so clones; approximately 93% were seen once. Sequences were derived from peripheral blood, sampled 28 days after the second AZD1222 dose. The source of these receptors is an adult who received the AZD1222 COVID-19 vaccine.

This rearrangement joins TRBV6-4 to TRBJ1-3, with unresolved D. CDR3 length equals 14 residues. The germline CDR1 and CDR2 sequences are MRHNA and SNTAGT. Trimming pared 4 bases from V and 0 bases from J, leaving 7 bases between. The CDR3 DNA sequence: TGTGCCAGCAGTGGTCGGAGCTCTGGAAACACCATATATTTT. It yields the protein CASSGRSSGNTIYF.

The V call is TRBV24-1, the J call TRBJ2-2, with TRBD1 identical over 7 bases. There are 16 residues in the CDR3. Per the germline V gene, CDR1 is KGHDR and CDR2 is SFDVKD. The trim removed 4 bases at V and 1 base at J, leaving 5 bases unmatched. The CDR3 loop reads CATSDAGTVNTGELFF. The CDR3 DNA reads TGTGCCACCAGTGACGCCGGGACAGTGAACACCGGGGAGCTGTTTTTT.

The V gene is TRBV19, the J gene TRBJ2-2; D gene uncertain. The CDR3 totals 14 residues. The ends were cut back, 7 bases at V and 1 base at J, with 10 bases in the middle. Per germline, CDR1 LNHDA and CDR2 SQIVND (reference sequence). For the CDR3, the DNA is TGTGCCAGTAAACGGGTGGGGAACACCGGGGAGCTGTTTTTT. Translated: CASKRVGNTGELFF. The whole variable domain, remainder taken from reference TRBV19 and TRBJ2-2, is DGGITQSPKYLFRKEGQNVTLSCEQNLNHDAMYWYRQDPGQGLRLIYYSQIVNDFQKGDIAEGYSVSREKKESFPLTVTSAQKNPTAFYLCASKRVGNTGELFFGEGSRLTVL.

The chain is built from TRBV28 and TRBJ2-7, with no clear D. Trimming pared 6 bases from V and 1 base from J, leaving 10 bases between. Germline V gene lookup returns CDR1 MDHEN and CDR2 SYDVKM. The CDR3 extends over 13 amino acids. The CDR3 region is CASSLSISYEQYF. Written as DNA, the CDR3 is TGTGCCAGCAGCCTTTCCATTTCCTACGAGCAGTACTTC.

This clone was picked up one time. The gene calls are TRBV20-1 and TRBJ2-7, with 9 bases lining up with TRBD2. V lost 3 bases to trimming and J lost 7 bases; unmatched junction nucleotides: 7. The V gene's germline CDR1 is DFQATT and CDR2 SNEGSKA (reference sequence). The CDR3 sequence is 13 residues long. Here the CDR3 reads CSASELAGIEQYF. The CDR3 DNA follows: TGCAGTGCTAGTGAGCTAGCGGGGATTGAGCAGTACTTC.

The J gene is TRBJ2-7, the V gene TRBV5-1, with 9 bases lining up with TRBD1. Trimming cost V 0 bases and J 1 base; bases outside gene matches: 8. The CDR3 spans 17 residues. Germline lookup yields CDR1 SGHRS and CDR2 YFSETQ. CDR3 in amino acids: CASSLVDRGLRSYEQYF. The CDR3 nucleotides read TGCGCCAGCAGCTTGGTGGACAGGGGCCTTCGATCCTACGAGCAGTACTTC. The variable domain in full, completed from reference TRBV5-1 and TRBJ2-7, reads KAGVTQTPRYLIKTRGQQVTLSCSPISGHRSVSWYQQTPGQGLQFLFEYFSETQRNKGNFPGRFSGRQFSNSRSEMNVSTLELGDSALYLCASSLVDRGLRSYEQYFGPGTRLTVT.

The CDR3, as DNA: TGTGCCAGCAGTGTTCGTCTAGCGGGAGGCTATAACAATGAGCAGTTCTTC. Residues: CASSVRLAGGYNNEQFF. The chain joins TRBV2 to TRBJ2-1; TRBD2 matches at 11 bases. The CDR3 is 17 amino acids. Looked up from germline, CDR1 is SNHLY and CDR2 is FYNNEI. The J segment lost 5 bases and the V segment lost 4 bases, leaving 10 bases of the junction unmatched. The full variable domain, rest sourced from reference TRBV2 and TRBJ2-1, is EPEVTQTPSHQVTQMGQEVILRCVPISNHLYFYWYRQILGQKVEFLVSFYNNEISEKSEIFDDQFSVERPDGSNFTLKIRSTKLEDSAMYFCASSVRLAGGYNNEQFFGPGTRLTVL.

This clone was seen once. This sequence joins TRBV6-5 and TRBJ2-1; TRBD2 might be the D (5 bases). CDR1 and CDR2 from the germline V gene are MNHEY and SVGAGI. The CDR3 is made up of 14 amino acids. Trimming cost V 6 bases and J 11 bases, with 20 bases left between them. The CDR3 reads CASSARWGADQQFF. The DNA of the CDR3 is TGTGCCAGCAGCGCCCGGTGGGGAGCGGACCAGCAGTTCTTC.

The V gene is TRBV2, the J gene TRBJ1-6; D remains ambiguous. Germline assignment: CDR1 SNHLY and CDR2 FYNNEI. Trimming left V 2 bases short and J 6 bases short, with 8 bases between. The CDR3 loop spans 14 amino acids. CDR3 DNA: TGTGCCAGCAGTGAACGGGGAGGTAATTCACCCCTCCACTTT. Its protein is CASSERGGNSPLHF.

The chain links TRBV19 to TRBJ1-1, with TRBD1 matching 8 bases. CDR3 length: 14 residues. V dropped 7 bases and J dropped 3; count of bases not matched to a gene: 7. Germline V CDR1 and CDR2: LNHDA, SQIVND (reference sequence). Written as DNA, the CDR3 is TGTGCCAGTAAGTTCCCAGGGGGCGACACTGAAGCTTTCTTT. It yields the protein CASKFPGGDTEAFF.

This chain connects TRBV18 to TRBJ1-5; D is perhaps TRBD1 (5 bases). Trimming removed 3 bases from V and 7 bases from J, with 13 bases in between. This CDR3 is 14 amino acids long. The germline gives CDR1 KGHSH, CDR2 LQKENI. CDR3 nucleotides: TGTGCCAGCTCACCCCAGGGTAGGGGCCAGCCCCAGCATTTT. As protein: CASSPQGRGQPQHF.

The genes are TRBV28 and TRBJ2-2, with 7 bases aligning to TRBD2. Germline V gene sequence: CDR1 MDHEN, CDR2 SYDVKM. The J segment lost 6 bases and the V segment lost 3 bases, leaving 4 bases of the junction unmatched. CDR3 size: 14 residues. The CDR3 nucleotides are TGTGCCAGCAGTTTGTCCGGGGGGTCCGGGGAGCTGTTTTTT. Encoded protein: CASSLSGGSGELFF.

The chain joins TRBV4-3 to TRBJ2-3; D perhaps matches TRBD2 (5 bases). Germline CDR1 LGHNA, CDR2 YSLEER. The V and J ends lost 1 base and 8 bases respectively, with 10 bases between them. The CDR3 is 13 amino acids. CDR3 sequence (DNA): TGCGCCAGCAGCCAAGTCGTCCGGGGTACGCAGTATTTT. Translation: CASSQVVRGTQYF.

The sample holds a few counts of this clone. This chain uses TRBV6-2 or TRBV6-3 with TRBJ2-5; perhaps TRBD2 as D (5 bases). Germline V lookup: CDR1 MNHEY, CDR2 SVGEGT. The CDR3 contains 17 residues. Trimming left V 6 bases short and J 2 bases short, with 22 bases between. In DNA, the CDR3 is TGTGCCAGCAGCCATACTTTTAGAGGGAGAGGGCAAGAGACCCAGTACTTC. It codes for CASSHTFRGRGQETQYF.

There are a few counts of this clone. The chain is built from TRBV18 and TRBJ2-7; TRBD1 matches 7 bases. CDR1 is KGHSH and CDR2 is LQKENI in the germline V gene. The CDR3 has 13 residues. Losses at the gene ends were 5 bases for V and 2 bases for J; bases not matched to a gene: 3. The CDR3 loop is CASSGGQTYEQYF. The DNA of the CDR3 is TGTGCCAGCTCAGGGGGACAGACCTACGAGCAGTACTTC.

V gene TRBV10-2 combines with J gene TRBJ1-1, with 9 positions matching TRBD1. Germline assignment: CDR1 WSHSY and CDR2 SAAADI. CDR3 length: 16 amino acids. The V gene end was trimmed by 6 bases and the J gene end by 1 base; junction bases not matched to a gene: 9. The CDR3 coding sequence is TGCGCCAGCAGCCTCAGGACAGGGGCGGGGAACACTGAAGCTTTCTTT. Its translation is CASSLRTGAGNTEAFF.

The chain carries TRBV5-1 and TRBJ2-2; D not certain. From germline, CDR1 is SGHRS and CDR2 YFSETQ. Trimming stripped 3 bases from V and 6 bases from J, with 6 bases between. This CDR3 is 12 amino acids long. CDR3 protein: CASSSDAGELFF. The CDR3 DNA reads TGCGCCAGCAGCTCGGACGCCGGGGAGCTGTTTTTT.

The chain uses TRBV2 and TRBJ1-5; D unclear. V shed 3 bases and J shed 3 bases, with 9 bases lying between them. The CDR3 runs 14 residues. Per germline, CDR1 SNHLY and CDR2 FYNNEI. The CDR3 bases are TGTGCCAGCAGTGACCGGGATTCCAATCAGCCCCAGCATTTT. Its protein product is CASSDRDSNQPQHF.

The chain combines TRBV28 with TRBJ2-7; 7 bases match TRBD2. CDR3 length: 13 amino acids. Looked up from germline, CDR1 is MDHEN and CDR2 is SYDVKM. V lost 2 bases, J lost 3 bases, and 1 base stayed unmatched. The CDR3, as DNA: TGTGCCAGCAGTTTAAGCGGGAACTACGAGCAGTACTTC. Residues: CASSLSGNYEQYF.

This clone was observed a handful of times. The chain links TRBV6-5 to TRBJ2-7, with a weak D call TRBD1 (6 bases). The CDR3 spans 13 residues. Germline assignment: CDR1 MNHEY and CDR2 SVGAGI. V lost 6 bases and J lost 2, with 11 bases in between. This chain's CDR3 is CASSGDKTYEQYF. The DNA of the CDR3 is TGTGCCAGCAGCGGGGACAAAACCTACGAGCAGTACTTC.

This chain uses TRBV27 with TRBJ2-1; 11 bases line up with TRBD2. CDR3 size: 16 residues. With V trimmed by 5 bases and J by 6 bases, 9 bases remained unmatched. The germline CDR1 and CDR2 sequences are MNHEY and SMNVEV (reference sequence). In DNA, the CDR3 is TGTGCCAGCAGTCAACTGACCCTAGCGGGAGGCAATGAGCAGTTCTTC. The encoded protein is CASSQLTLAGGNEQFF.

The V call is TRBV30, the J call TRBJ2-7; 12 bases are shared with TRBD2. Germline trimming cut 3 bases from V and 4 bases from J; bases unmatched to any gene: 1. Germline CDR1 reads GTSNPN; CDR2 reads SVGIG (reference sequence). The CDR3 covers 13 residues. The CDR3 loop reads CAWRTSGSYEQYF. The DNA of the CDR3 is TGTGCCTGGAGGACTAGCGGGAGTTACGAGCAGTACTTC.

The chain recombines TRBV7-2 with TRBJ2-1; TRBD2 matches at 9 bases. The trim removed 1 base at V and 7 bases at J, leaving 5 bases unmatched. CDR3 length: 15 residues. CDR1 and CDR2 from the germline V gene are SGHTA and FQGNSA. The CDR3 spells CASSLGGSGSNEQFF. In DNA, the CDR3 is TGTGCCAGCAGCTTAGGTGGTAGCGGGAGTAATGAGCAGTTCTTC.

This clone is a singleton in its sample. The genes are TRBV6-5 and TRBJ2-7; 12 nucleotides line up with TRBD2. Germline V gives CDR1 MNHEY, CDR2 SVGAGI. The CDR3 loop spans 14 amino acids. The junction had 2 bases not matched to a gene; V was cut back by 8 bases and J by 0 bases. The CDR3 nucleotides read TGTGCCAGCGGACTAGCGGGGAGCTCCTACGAGCAGTACTTC. Residues: CASGLAGSSYEQYF.

The rearrangement joins TRBV6-5 to TRBJ2-7, with TRBD1 identical over 8 bases. V was clipped by 0 bases and J by 2 bases; unmatched bases: 3. CDR3 length equals 15 residues. Germline-derived CDR1 and CDR2 are MNHEY and SVGAGI. This CDR3 is CASSYSGQAPYEQYF. In DNA, the CDR3 is TGTGCCAGCAGTTACTCGGGACAGGCTCCCTACGAGCAGTACTTC.

The chain employs TRBV2 and TRBJ1-2; maybe TRBD1 (5 bases). V lost 11 bases and J lost 0, with 10 bases in between. This CDR3 has 12 residues. The germline V gene has CDR1 SNHLY and CDR2 FYNNEI. The CDR3 DNA sequence: TGTGCCGTTCAGGGAGCTAACTATGGCTACACCTTC. This translates into CAVQGANYGYTF.

V and J are TRBV24-1 and TRBJ1-6; TRBD1 agrees at 7 bases. The CDR3 has 17 residues. The germline V gene has CDR1 KGHDR and CDR2 SFDVKD. Trimming at V came to 4 bases and at J to 7 bases, leaving 12 bases not matched to a gene. CDR3 loop: CATSDNDQGTANSPLHF. CDR3 coding DNA: TGTGCCACCAGTGACAACGACCAAGGGACAGCGAATTCACCCCTCCACTTT.

The J gene is TRBJ1-3, the V gene TRBV7-2; D is ambiguous. The V gene's germline CDR1 is SGHTA and CDR2 FQGNSA. CDR3 size: 11 residues. The ends were cut back, 3 bases at V and 4 bases at J, with 1 base in the middle. CDR3 coding DNA: TGTGCCAGCAGCTTGGGAAACACCATATATTTT. It yields the protein CASSLGNTIYF.

The genes are TRBV18 and TRBJ2-2; no firm D call. From germline, CDR1 is KGHSH and CDR2 LQKENI. Trimming removed 5 bases from V and 2 bases from J, with 3 bases in between. The CDR3 contains 12 residues. CDR3 sequence: CASSFNTGELFF. Written as DNA, the CDR3 is TGTGCCAGCTCATTCAACACCGGGGAGCTGTTTTTT.

V gene TRBV5-1 combines with J gene TRBJ2-1; 11 positions agree with TRBD2. V was clipped by 8 bases and J by 8 bases; unmatched bases: 6. There are 13 residues in the CDR3. Germline V gene data show CDR1 as SGHRS and CDR2 as YFSETQ. The CDR3 sequence: CASSGRVVDEQFF. CDR3 DNA: TGCGCCAGTAGCGGGAGGGTCGTGGATGAGCAGTTCTTC. Based on the CDR3 plus reference TRBV5-1 and TRBJ2-1, the full variable domain is KAGVTQTPRYLIKTRGQQVTLSCSPISGHRSVSWYQQTPGQGLQFLFEYFSETQRNKGNFPGRFSGRQFSNSRSEMNVSTLELGDSALYLCASSGRVVDEQFFGPGTRLTVL.

This clone appeared a single time. This specimen includes other DNA sequences encoding the same CDR3. The chain has TRBV7-9 and TRBJ2-7; 7 nucleotides agree with TRBD2. The CDR3 extends over 17 amino acids. Trimming at V came to 1 base and at J to 2 bases, leaving 11 bases not matched to a gene. Germline values: CDR1 SEHNR, CDR2 FQNEAQ (reference sequence). For the CDR3, the DNA is TGTGCCAGCAGCTTAGATCGGACTAGTGGGATACCCTACGAGCAGTACTTC. As protein: CASSLDRTSGIPYEQYF.

This chain uses TRBV19 with TRBJ2-7, with D tentatively TRBD2 (5 bases). Trimming shortened V by 3 bases and J by 0 bases, and 12 bases separated the two germline ends. The CDR3 sequence is 15 residues long. Germline-derived CDR1 and CDR2 are LNHDA and SQIVND (reference sequence). The DNA for the CDR3 is TGTGCCAGTAGTATCGAGGGCAGAGGCTCCTACGAGCAGTACTTC. Translating it yields CASSIEGRGSYEQYF. Full variable domain (missing parts from reference TRBV19 and TRBJ2-7): DGGITQSPKYLFRKEGQNVTLSCEQNLNHDAMYWYRQDPGQGLRLIYYSQIVNDFQKGDIAEGYSVSREKKESFPLTVTSAQKNPTAFYLCASSIEGRGSYEQYFGPGTRLTVT.